A selection of T cell receptor beta chains follows, all from one sample in a study of blood T cell repertoires in COVID-19. TCRdb keeps only in-frame clones here, not all; method: immunoSEQ multiplex PCR. The data show about 74,000 clones, around 90% seen once. The sample comprised peripheral blood. The receptor source for this set is a man aged 45 to 65 with acute or convalescent COVID-19. CDR3s include the opening cysteine and the closing phenylalanine or tryptophan. Each record gives: clone size, D gene, J gene, CDR3 length, V gene, CDR3 DNA, CDR3 protein. A D gene is named only where the DNA matches it firmly. Clone size is shown for a subset of rows, as once, few, many or a class of expanded clone.

clone size: .; D gene: TRBD2; J gene: TRBJ2-7; CDR3 length: 20; V gene: TRBV5-1; CDR3 DNA: TGCGCCAGCAGCTTGGTTCCTTCGGGACTAGCGGATAGGAGCTCCTACGAGCAGTACTTC; CDR3 protein: CASSLVPSGLADRSSYEQYF
clone size: .; D gene: TRBD1; J gene: TRBJ1-1; CDR3 length: 13; V gene: TRBV19; CDR3 DNA: TGTGCCAGTAAAAGGACAGGGGGCACTGAAGCTTTCTTT; CDR3 protein: CASKRTGGTEAFF
clone size: .; D gene: .; J gene: TRBJ1-2; CDR3 length: 15; V gene: TRBV27; CDR3 DNA: TGTGCCAGCAGTTTAAGCGGAAGGACAGCCTATGGCTACACCTTC; CDR3 protein: CASSLSGRTAYGYTF
clone size: .; D gene: TRBD1; J gene: TRBJ2-1; CDR3 length: 18; V gene: TRBV2; CDR3 DNA: TGTGCCAGCAGTGAAGGCAGGGACAGGGGCCCACCATACAATGAGCAGTTCTTC; CDR3 protein: CASSEGRDRGPPYNEQFF
clone size: .; D gene: .; J gene: TRBJ1-5; CDR3 length: 17; V gene: TRBV28; CDR3 DNA: TGTGCCAGCACCCCCGATGGAGCGGGCTATAGCAATCAGCCCCAGCATTTT; CDR3 protein: CASTPDGAGYSNQPQHF
clone size: .; D gene: .; J gene: TRBJ1-1; CDR3 length: 16; V gene: TRBV9; CDR3 DNA: TGTGCCAGCAGCATCCGGGACTCGCTAAGAAACACTGAAGCTTTCTTT; CDR3 protein: CASSIRDSLRNTEAFF
clone size: .; D gene: .; J gene: TRBJ2-3; CDR3 length: 15; V gene: TRBV20-1; CDR3 DNA: TGCAGTGCTAGTGATGTTGCGGGATGGGTAGATACGCAGTATTTT; CDR3 protein: CSASDVAGWVDTQYF
clone size: .; D gene: .; J gene: TRBJ2-2; CDR3 length: 15; V gene: TRBV7-3; CDR3 DNA: TGTGCCAGCAGCACAAAATCTGGGAACACCGGGGAGCTGTTTTTT; CDR3 protein: CASSTKSGNTGELFF
clone size: once; D gene: .; J gene: TRBJ2-2; CDR3 length: 14; V gene: TRBV30; CDR3 DNA: TGTGCCTGGAGTGGAGGGCTAGGCACCGGGGAGCTGTTTTTT; CDR3 protein: CAWSGGLGTGELFF
clone size: .; D gene: TRBD2; J gene: TRBJ2-5; CDR3 length: 15; V gene: TRBV5-1; CDR3 DNA: TGCGCCAGCAGCTTAATAGCGGGAGGCGAGGAGACCCAGTACTTC; CDR3 protein: CASSLIAGGEETQYF
clone size: .; D gene: TRBD1; J gene: TRBJ1-2; CDR3 length: 14; V gene: TRBV6-5; CDR3 DNA: TGTGCCAGCAGAAATGGACAGGGGTATAATGGCTACACCTTC; CDR3 protein: CASRNGQGYNGYTF
clone size: .; D gene: TRBD1; J gene: TRBJ1-4; CDR3 length: 15; V gene: TRBV18; CDR3 DNA: TGTGCCAGCTCACCGGGACAGGGCGGGAATGAAAAACTGTTTTTT; CDR3 protein: CASSPGQGGNEKLFF
clone size: few; D gene: .; J gene: TRBJ1-2; CDR3 length: 15; V gene: TRBV7-2; CDR3 DNA: TGTGCCAGCAGAGTTATCCCGGGAGCTTCCTATGGCTACACCTTC; CDR3 protein: CASRVIPGASYGYTF
clone size: .; D gene: .; J gene: TRBJ2-6; CDR3 length: 15; V gene: TRBV6-5; CDR3 DNA: TGTGCCAGCAGTCTCGCACCGGGAGGGGCCAACGTCCTGACTTTC; CDR3 protein: CASSLAPGGANVLTF
clone size: .; D gene: TRBD2; J gene: TRBJ2-1; CDR3 length: 16; V gene: TRBV2; CDR3 DNA: TGTGCCAGCAGGGTAACTAGCGGCTGGGCTTACAATGAGCAGTTCTTC; CDR3 protein: CASRVTSGWAYNEQFF
clone size: .; D gene: .; J gene: TRBJ2-5; CDR3 length: 13; V gene: TRBV5-1; CDR3 DNA: TGCGCCAGCAGCTTGGACATTCAGGAGACCCAGTACTTC; CDR3 protein: CASSLDIQETQYF
clone size: .; D gene: .; J gene: TRBJ2-5; CDR3 length: 16; V gene: TRBV15; CDR3 DNA: TGTGCCACCAGCGGATACAGGGATGACGCCCAAGAGACCCAGTACTTC; CDR3 protein: CATSGYRDDAQETQYF
clone size: once; D gene: .; J gene: TRBJ1-5; CDR3 length: 15; V gene: TRBV3-1/TRBV3-2; CDR3 DNA: TGTGCCAGCAGCCAGACACCACAGAGCAATCAGCCCCAGCATTTT; CDR3 protein: CASSQTPQSNQPQHF
clone size: .; D gene: TRBD2; J gene: TRBJ2-7; CDR3 length: 13; V gene: TRBV2; CDR3 DNA: TGTGCCAGCCAAGGGACTAGTCGGATCGAGCAGTACTTC; CDR3 protein: CASQGTSRIEQYF
clone size: .; D gene: .; J gene: TRBJ1-2; CDR3 length: 15; V gene: TRBV21-1; CDR3 DNA: TGTGCCAGTCGTCGGGTACGGGACAGGGTATGTGGCTACACCTTC; CDR3 protein: CASRRVRDRVCGYTF
clone size: .; D gene: .; J gene: TRBJ1-4; CDR3 length: 12; V gene: TRBV5-1; CDR3 DNA: TGCGCCAGCAGCTTGTCGGGTGAAAAACTGTTTTTT; CDR3 protein: CASSLSGEKLFF
clone size: .; D gene: .; J gene: TRBJ1-2; CDR3 length: 15; V gene: TRBV6-5; CDR3 DNA: TGTGCCAGCAGCCTTTACAGGACCTCTAACTATGGCTACACCTTC; CDR3 protein: CASSLYRTSNYGYTF
clone size: .; D gene: .; J gene: TRBJ2-7; CDR3 length: 15; V gene: TRBV5-1; CDR3 DNA: TGCGCCAGCAGCGAGGGACAAGGGCAAATCTACGAGCAGTACTTC; CDR3 protein: CASSEGQGQIYEQYF
clone size: .; D gene: TRBD2; J gene: TRBJ2-3; CDR3 length: 15; V gene: TRBV11-2; CDR3 DNA: TGTGCCAGCAGCGCTATAGCGGGGGCGGAGGGTACGCAGTATTTT; CDR3 protein: CASSAIAGAEGTQYF
clone size: .; D gene: TRBD1; J gene: TRBJ1-1; CDR3 length: 14; V gene: TRBV5-1; CDR3 DNA: TGCGCCAGCAGCACCGACAGGGGGCTCACTGAAGCTTTCTTT; CDR3 protein: CASSTDRGLTEAFF
clone size: .; D gene: TRBD2; J gene: TRBJ2-7; CDR3 length: 16; V gene: TRBV10-3; CDR3 DNA: TGTGCCATCAGTGAAGGGGGTCTAGCGGGAGGGAACTTACAGTACTTC; CDR3 protein: CAISEGGLAGGNLQYF
clone size: .; D gene: .; J gene: TRBJ1-4; CDR3 length: 16; V gene: TRBV5-1; CDR3 DNA: TGCGCCAGCAGCTTGCAGGGTCCAGGGGCCGGTGAAAAACTGTTTTTT; CDR3 protein: CASSLQGPGAGEKLFF
clone size: .; D gene: .; J gene: TRBJ2-3; CDR3 length: 15; V gene: TRBV9; CDR3 DNA: TGTGCCAGCAGCGTAGCGGGGGTGGGCACAGATACGCAGTATTTT; CDR3 protein: CASSVAGVGTDTQYF
clone size: few; D gene: TRBD1; J gene: TRBJ1-5; CDR3 length: 14; V gene: TRBV6-5; CDR3 DNA: TGTGCCCACGGCCGGACAGGGGTTGATCAGCCCCAGCATTTT; CDR3 protein: CAHGRTGVDQPQHF
clone size: .; D gene: TRBD1; J gene: TRBJ1-5; CDR3 length: 17; V gene: TRBV19; CDR3 DNA: TGTGCCAGTAGTCCACAAGACAGGGGGGCTACCAATCAGCCCCAGCATTTT; CDR3 protein: CASSPQDRGATNQPQHF
clone size: .; D gene: .; J gene: TRBJ2-5; CDR3 length: 14; V gene: TRBV11-2; CDR3 DNA: TGTGCCAGCAGGACGACAGACGGACAAGAGACCCAGTACTTC; CDR3 protein: CASRTTDGQETQYF
clone size: once; D gene: TRBD2; J gene: TRBJ2-1; CDR3 length: 17; V gene: TRBV27; CDR3 DNA: TGTGCCAGCAGTCCTTGGCGGACCCCGGGACTAGCTACTGAGCAGTTCTTC; CDR3 protein: CASSPWRTPGLATEQFF